A single sample is the source of the 6 T cell receptor beta chains below, sequenced in a study of blood T cell repertoires in COVID-19 (dated by TCRdb to the early 2020s). The method behind the library was the immunoSEQ multiplex PCR assay. TCRdb stores this immuneACCESS table with in-frame sequences only. Part of the clones is absent; in the studies checked, under half of the shortfall reflects unresolved V genes, and no reason is known for the rest. This sample comprises 60,000 or so clones, about four fifths of them detected only once. The ten biggest clones cover approximately 20% of the sample. Input material: peripheral blood. The receptors shown here come from a man aged 25-45 years with COVID-19, enrolled during active disease.

The rearrangement uses TRBV6-2 or TRBV6-3 and TRBJ2-5, with TRBD1 identical over 10 bases. Losses at the gene ends were 6 bases for V and 4 bases for J; bases not matched to a gene: 5. The CDR3 spans 14 residues. Germline V gene sequence: CDR1 MNHEY, CDR2 SVGEGT. The CDR3 DNA reads as TGTGCCAGCAGCGGACAGGGGGTAGGAGAGACCCAGTACTTC. Its protein product is CASSGQGVGETQYF.

The rearrangement uses TRBV7-2 and TRBJ2-1; 9 nucleotides align to TRBD2. This CDR3 is built from 13 residues. The trim removed 1 base at V and 12 bases at J, leaving 4 bases unmatched. The V gene's germline CDR1 is SGHTA and CDR2 FQGNSA. CDR3 sequence reads: CASSLVGLASQFF. The CDR3 DNA is TGTGCCAGCAGCTTAGTAGGACTAGCGTCGCAGTTCTTC.

J is TRBJ2-2 and V is TRBV3-1 (or the pseudogene TRBV3-2); D may be TRBD2 (6 bases). Per the germline V gene, CDR1 is LGHDT and CDR2 is YNNKEL (reference sequence). Trimming removed 0 bases at V and 6 bases at J, with 8 bases between. The CDR3 consists of 14 residues. The CDR3 sequence: CASSQDGTPGELFF. DNA for the CDR3: TGTGCCAGCAGCCAAGATGGGACTCCCGGGGAGCTGTTTTTT.

V gene TRBV7-9 combines with J gene TRBJ2-1, with 14 bases identical to TRBD2. V lost 5 bases, J lost 0 bases, and 9 bases stayed unmatched. Per the germline V gene, CDR1 is SEHNR and CDR2 is FQNEAQ (reference sequence). The CDR3 consists of 19 residues. CDR3 in DNA: TGTGCCAGCAGCCTTGGACTAGCGGGAGGTAAGAGCTCCTACAATGAGCAGTTCTTC. Its protein product is CASSLGLAGGKSSYNEQFF. Filled out from reference TRBV7-9 and TRBJ2-1, the complete variable domain reads DTGVSQNPRHKITKRGQNVTFRCDPISEHNRLYWYRQTLGQGPEFLTYFQNEAQLEKSRLLSDRFSAERPKGSFSTLEIQRTEQGDSAMYLCASSLGLAGGKSSYNEQFFGPGTRLTVL.

The gene calls are TRBV7-9 and TRBJ2-5; TRBD2 might be the D (5 bases). Trimming took off 0 bases at V and 3 bases at J, with 8 bases between the two ends. This CDR3 contains 14 residues. Germline-derived CDR1 and CDR2 are SEHNR and FQNEAQ (reference sequence). The CDR3 region is CASSLAGEEETQYF. Here the CDR3 DNA reads TGTGCCAGCAGCTTAGCGGGAGAAGAAGAGACCCAGTACTTC.

The chain couples TRBV30 to TRBJ2-7; 9 nucleotides align to TRBD1. Germline V CDR1 and CDR2: GTSNPN, SVGIG (reference sequence). The V segment lost 2 bases and the J segment 6 bases; nucleotides outside the gene matches: 8. The CDR3 length is 14 residues. CDR3 amino acids: CAWSTRQGVGEQYF. The CDR3 DNA follows: TGTGCCTGGAGTACTCGACAGGGGGTGGGCGAGCAGTACTTC.